This T cell receptor (delta chain) is drawn from a study of gamma-delta chains in newborns, infants, children. Study-wide context: Microbial exposure reportedly drives polyclonal innate γδ T cell expansion after birth.

TCRdb reapplied CATT to the reads. This table holds about 5,500 delta-chain clones, approximately 1.9% found once. This clone came up a few times. This TCR derives from a child who was a newborn, infant or young child, either healthy, febrile or measles-vaccinated (not recorded which). Sequences were obtained from blood.

The CDR3 region has the DNA TGTGCCTGTGACGAACTGGGGGACTCAACGTACAGCTCCTGGGACACCCGACAGATGTTTTTC. Protein product: CACDELGDSTYSSWDTRQMFF. This chain links TRDV2 with TRDJ3, with 9 bases that match TRDD3. Germline assignment: CDR1 GEAIGNYY and CDR2 EKD. Trimming took 3 bases from V and 0 from J; bases not matched to a gene: 14. The CDR3 sequence is 21 residues long.